This TCR beta chain was documented in a study of CD8 T cells in ankylosing spondylitis. Regarding the study as a whole: Characteristic, it appeared, of ankylosing spondylitis blood was a TCR beta motif of fewer than 10 highly homologous variants. Certain motif variants had earlier been reported in reactive arthritis synovial fluid and blood. It was reported that disease-linked clones were significantly enriched in matched ankylosing spondylitis synovial fluid.

With V trimmed by 7 bases and J by 4 bases, 14 bases remained unmatched. CDR3 length: 16 amino acids. This clonotype was seen many times. Its cognate antigen is unknown. Construction of TCR beta libraries was performed using quantitative 5'-RACE with molecular barcodes. TCRdb ran MiXCR on the 5' RACE reads and lists one entry per CDR3 protein. The sample records 200,000 to 300,000 distinct CDR3 sequences, more than 9% being singletons. Sequences were obtained from blood, either unsorted or a sorted T cell fraction (not recorded which). This rearrangement joins TRBV12-3 or TRBV12-4 to TRBJ2-5, with 8 bases fitting TRBD2. The source is a male donor with ankylosing spondylitis or in good health (not recorded which). As DNA, the CDR3 is TGTGCCAGCACCTTTCTAGGCGGGGGGCCGTCAGAGACCCAGTACTTC. Protein product: CASTFLGGGPSETQYF.